The clone carrying this T cell receptor beta chain came up a few times. Its antigen is unidentified. With 2 bases removed from V and 1 base from J, the gap between germline ends came to 9 bases. CDR1 is PRHDT, CDR2 FYEKMQ, per germline (reference sequence). The CDR3 has 14 residues. This sample was included in a study of regulatory T cells in long-lasting Graves disease. This sample's time point: newly diagnosed GD, antithyroid drugs for less than 3 months. The TCR library used RNA extracted from PBMCs. TCR beta libraries were built with iRepertoire HTBI primers and Arm-PCR of CDR3 regions. MiXCR, applied by TCRdb to the multiplex PCR reads, yields one record per CDR3 protein. The table records roughly 430,000 distinct CDR3 sequences, about 17% of them present only once. General study points: Lower TCR diversity was seen in persistent Graves' patients than in newly diagnosed ones. Favored usage of TRBV28, TRBJ1-2 and TRBJ2-5 was recorded in persistent disease.

These records were also assigned to another study, of T cells in Graves' hyperthyroidism and ophthalmopathy. That work states: The TCR CDR3 first-round RT-PCR relied on the HTBI primer set.

The chain couples TRBV13 to TRBJ2-7, with no clear D. This material consisted of peripheral blood mononuclear cells (PBMCs), taken at new diagnosis, from a patient treated with antithyroid drugs. The clonotype originates from a woman in her thirties with Graves disease. CDR3 nucleotide sequence: TGTGCCAGCAGCTTACGGTTACGTTCCTACGAGCAGTACTTC. Its protein is CASSLRLRSYEQYF.